This TCR beta chain was observed in a study of beta chain features in type 1 diabetes. About the research overall: Sorted cells examined across all samples numbered roughly 99,000,000.

Germline-derived CDR1 and CDR2 are SQVTM and ANQGSEA. V was cut by 6 bases and J by 0 bases, with 11 bases left in between. CDR3 length: 13 amino acids. Study results and caveats: Across all four CD4+ subsets, people with type 1 diabetes showed modestly shorter TCRB CDR3s.

This clone was recorded a few times. Antigen unknown. The whole isolated RNA underwent reverse transcription, so sequencing captured expressed TCRB transcripts. This table comes from immunoSEQ multiplex PCR, and its TCRdb copy is limited to in-frame clones, with some not included. The table has almost 350,000 clones, roughly 8% seen once; the top ten hold less than 0.45%. The source material was central memory CD4+ T cells from blood. The chain couples TRBV29-1 to TRBJ1-1, with D tentatively TRBD1 (6 bases). The receptor's source is a woman aged 18-29 years in good health. The CDR3: CSVQGTVNTEAFF. Here the CDR3 DNA reads TGCAGCGTACAGGGAACTGTGAACACTGAAGCTTTCTTT.